The entry that follows covers one TCR beta chain sequence. Its antigen is not known. This specimen belongs to a study of cytomegalovirus exposure and HLA in healthy donors. 13 Jbeta primers and 60 Vbeta primers were used for the PCR. Some clones are missing from TCRdb's copy, which holds only in-frame ones; the method was immunoSEQ multiplex PCR. The table has about 190,000 clones, around 84% seen once. The study's findings and limits: An observed cluster of highly shared sequence variants was recorded as a likely sequencing artifact.

In germline, CDR1 is MNHEY, CDR2 SVGAGI. Trimming removed 3 bases at V and 12 bases at J, with 14 bases between. This CDR3 is built from 12 residues. The chain recombines TRBV6-5 with TRBJ1-1; a weak D match, TRBD1 (5 bases). The receptor was isolated from a woman aged 45-65 years in good health and CMV-seropositive. Sequencing was done on a sample of PBMCs. CDR3 bases: TGTGCCAGCAGTTATCTTGGGGGGAGGACTTTCTTT. The encoded protein is CASSYLGGRTFF.